Given below is one T cell receptor beta chain in context. Its antigen is not known. This record comes from a study of T cell responses to AZD1222 COVID-19 vaccine. The study's findings and limits: Across spike, vaccine-associated CD4 TCRs were found, dominant at 160-218 and 743-854.

Method: immunoSEQ multiplex PCR; TCRdb's copy keeps in-frame clones and lacks some. The sample holds approximately 190,000 clones; approximately 91% are singletons and the top ten take 0.99%. This sequence originates from an adult in good health. The material sequenced was peripheral blood, taken on day 0 of AZD1222 vaccination.

CDR3 in DNA: TGTGCCAGCTCACGTGATTCTGAAGCTTTCTTT. Amino acid sequence: CASSRDSEAFF. This chain uses TRBV18 with TRBJ1-1; D remains unclear. V was pared by 4 bases and J by 6 bases, with 6 bases between. Germline lookup yields CDR1 KGHSH and CDR2 LQKENI. The CDR3 is made up of 11 amino acids.